Below are 18 T cell receptor beta chains sequenced from a single sample in a study of blood T cells in healthy people across ages. Then a second PCR, running roughly 6 to 11 cycles, was carried out with a sample-barcoded 5' primer and a J-beta primer mix. Using its own MiXCR run on the 5' RACE reads, TCRdb lists one record per CDR3 protein. The repertoire includes some 860,000 distinct CDR3 sequences, roughly three fifths of them detected once, and roughly 24% sits in the top ten. The sample was blood. These TCRs come from a man aged 40-50 years in good health.

This sequence joins TRBV5-1 and TRBJ1-1, with TRBD1 identical over 7 bases. The length of the CDR3 is 12 residues. Trimming took 3 bases from V and 4 from J; bases not matched to a gene: 0. Per the germline V gene, CDR1 is SGHRS and CDR2 is YFSETQ. CDR3 protein: CASSWDSTEAFF. CDR3 coding DNA: TGCGCCAGCAGCTGGGACAGCACTGAAGCTTTCTTT.

The chain recombines TRBV7-3 with TRBJ2-3, with 13 bases fitting TRBD2. The V segment lost 8 bases and the J segment 13 bases; nucleotides outside the gene matches: 12. The V gene's germline CDR1 is SGHTA and CDR2 FQGTGA. The CDR3 is 14 residues long. DNA for the CDR3: TGTGCCAGCGGCACTAGCGGGGGGGTCAAGGTTAAGTATTTT. Its translation is CASGTSGGVKVKYF.

The V call is TRBV7-2, the J call TRBJ2-1; 10 positions match TRBD2. This CDR3 contains 18 residues. The germline gives CDR1 SGHTA, CDR2 FQGNSA. Trimming cost V 5 bases and J 0 bases; bases outside gene matches: 10. The CDR3 nucleotides read TGTGCCAGCAGCCCTGTCTTAGCGGGAGGCGGCTCCTACAATGAGCAGTTCTTC. Translating it yields CASSPVLAGGGSYNEQFF. Full variable domain (outside the CDR3, taken from reference TRBV7-2 and TRBJ2-1): GAGVSQSPSNKVTEKGKDVELRCDPISGHTALYWYRQSLGQGLEFLIYFQGNSAPDKSGLPSDRFSAERTGGSVSTLTIQRTQQEDSAVYLCASSPVLAGGGSYNEQFFGPGTRLTVL.

This clonotype was picked up many times. This chain uses TRBV4-2 with TRBJ2-3; D assignment may be TRBD1 or TRBD2 (7 bases each). Trimming removed 4 bases from V and 5 bases from J, with 19 bases in between. Germline lookup yields CDR1 LGHNA and CDR2 YNFKEQ. CDR3 size: 16 residues. CDR3 sequence reads: CASSRRGGGEEDTQYF. The CDR3 DNA sequence: TGTGCCAGCAGCCGAAGGGGAGGGGGCGAGGAAGATACGCAGTATTTT.

The chain links TRBV9 to TRBJ2-3; D not certain. CDR1 and CDR2 (germline): SGDLS, YYNGEE. V lost 0 bases, J lost 4 bases, and 12 bases lay in between. The CDR3 totals 15 residues. This CDR3 is CASSVEFSWADTQYF. The CDR3 nucleotides are TGTGCCAGCAGCGTAGAATTCTCCTGGGCAGATACGCAGTATTTT.

The CDR3: CASRMDDEQFF. The CDR3 DNA reads TGCGCCAGCAGAATGGACGATGAGCAGTTCTTC. The rearrangement uses TRBV5-1 and TRBJ2-1; D not resolved. Trimming took 5 bases from V and 8 from J, leaving 8 bases between them. CDR1 and CDR2 (germline): SGHRS, YFSETQ. This CDR3 is 11 amino acids long. Combining the CDR3 with reference TRBV5-1 and TRBJ2-1 gives the whole variable domain KAGVTQTPRYLIKTRGQQVTLSCSPISGHRSVSWYQQTPGQGLQFLFEYFSETQRNKGNFPGRFSGRQFSNSRSEMNVSTLELGDSALYLCASRMDDEQFFGPGTRLTVL.

This rearrangement joins TRBV5-6 to TRBJ2-4, with 9 bases fitting TRBD1. Unmatched junction bases numbered 5, after V lost 4 bases and J lost 6 bases. This CDR3 comprises 14 residues. CDR1 and CDR2 (germline): SGHDT, YYEEEE. The CDR3 bases are TGTGCCAGCAGCCCTTCGACAGGGGGAAACATTCAGTACTTC. This encodes CASSPSTGGNIQYF.

This clonotype was observed many times. The rearrangement uses TRBV6-4 and TRBJ2-1; 7 bases are shared with TRBD2. The V segment lost 0 bases and the J segment 6 bases; nucleotides outside the gene matches: 8. This CDR3 is 16 amino acids long. CDR1 is MRHNA, CDR2 SNTAGT, per germline. CDR3: CASSDSGGGNSNEQFF. The CDR3 nucleotides are TGTGCCAGCAGTGACTCTGGCGGGGGAAACTCCAATGAGCAGTTCTTC.

The gene calls are TRBV29-1 and TRBJ2-7; D is perhaps TRBD2 (6 bases). This CDR3 is 14 amino acids long. V shed 6 bases and J shed 0 bases, with 15 bases lying between them. CDR1 is SQVTM and CDR2 is ANQGSEA in the germline V gene. CDR3 nucleotides: TGCAGCGTGGAAAGCGGGCCAAGCTCCTACGAGCAGTACTTC. It encodes CSVESGPSSYEQYF.

In its sample, this clonotype was seen many times. This rearrangement joins TRBV19 to TRBJ2-7; TRBD2 matches 7 bases. The CDR3 covers 14 residues. The junction had 10 bases not matched to a gene; V was cut back by 8 bases and J by 3 bases. CDR1 and CDR2 from the germline V gene are LNHDA and SQIVND (reference sequence). CDR3 sequence reads: CASGPAGVVYEQYF. The CDR3 nucleotides are TGTGCCAGTGGCCCGGCGGGAGTAGTCTACGAGCAGTACTTC.

The rearrangement joins TRBV5-1 to TRBJ2-3; 8 nucleotides agree with TRBD2. CDR1 and CDR2 from the germline V gene are SGHRS and YFSETQ. V lost 0 bases, J lost 2 bases, and 8 bases stayed unmatched. CDR3 length equals 17 residues. The CDR3 DNA reads as TGCGCCAGCAGCTTGGTCGGGGGGGGGGACTACACAGATACGCAGTATTTT. It yields the protein CASSLVGGGDYTDTQYF.

This clonotype has just a few counts. CDR3: CASSGSGSSTDTQYF. The CDR3 DNA is TGCGCCAGCAGCGGCAGCGGGAGCTCCACAGATACGCAGTATTTT. V gene TRBV5-1 combines with J gene TRBJ2-3; 8 nucleotides align to TRBD2. Germline lookup yields CDR1 SGHRS and CDR2 YFSETQ. The length of the CDR3 is 15 residues. J lost 2 bases, V lost 4 bases, and 6 bases had no gene match.

The chain recombines TRBV24-1 with TRBJ2-3; 10 nucleotides agree with TRBD1. CDR1 and CDR2 from the germline V gene are KGHDR and SFDVKD. Losses at the gene ends were 9 bases for V and 1 base for J; bases not matched to a gene: 3. This CDR3 is built from 14 residues. For the CDR3, the DNA is TGTGCCACCCGGGACAGGGGAGGCACAGATACGCAGTATTTT. Its protein is CATRDRGGTDTQYF.

This clonotype was detected only a few times. The rearrangement joins TRBV24-1 to TRBJ2-5, with TRBD1 matching over 8 bases. The J segment lost 2 bases and the V segment lost 9 bases, leaving 4 bases of the junction unmatched. The CDR3 is 13 residues long. Germline V lookup: CDR1 KGHDR, CDR2 SFDVKD. This CDR3 reads CATGRDRQETQYF. CDR3 nucleotides: TGTGCCACCGGCCGGGACAGGCAAGAGACCCAGTACTTC.

The rearrangement joins TRBV4-1 to TRBJ2-1, with TRBD1 matching over 8 bases. This CDR3 has 14 residues. V gave up 6 bases and J gave up 6 bases; unmatched junction bases: 7. Germline CDR1 is MGHRA and CDR2 is YSYEKL. CDR3 DNA sequence: TGCGCCAGCAGGTTGCCAGGGGGCGGCAATGAGCAGTTCTTC. It is translated as CASRLPGGGNEQFF.

The J gene is TRBJ1-2, the V gene TRBV21-1; TRBD1, the table's D call, was not compared with the DNA. TRBV21-1 is described as a pseudogene. The CDR3 totals 17 residues. The CDR3 DNA sequence: TGTGTCAGCAGCCTTACAGGGACCATTATCGACTTACTGGGCTACACCTTC. Protein: CVSSLTGTIIDLLGYTF.

J is TRBJ2-2 and V is TRBV18; D remains unclear. With 4 bases removed from V and 3 bases from J, the gap between germline ends came to 12 bases. Per germline, CDR1 KGHSH and CDR2 LQKENI. CDR3 size: 15 residues. CDR3 amino acids: CASSLKRQDTGELFF. The CDR3 region has the DNA TGTGCCAGCTCACTGAAGCGACAAGACACCGGGGAGCTGTTTTTT.

The J gene is TRBJ2-7, the V gene TRBV28; 7 nucleotides match TRBD1. The CDR3 sequence is 13 residues long. The V gene end was trimmed by 6 bases and the J gene end by 5 bases; junction bases not matched to a gene: 7. Germline loops: CDR1 MDHEN, CDR2 SYDVKM. CDR3 sequence (DNA): TGTGCCAGCAGACAACAGGGGTCCCACGAGCAGTACTTC. Translated, it gives CASRQQGSHEQYF.